This entry concerns a single T cell receptor (beta chain). This sample is part of a study of blood T cell repertoires in COVID-19. Study context: Sample material is recorded as cDNA or gDNA derived from T cells, B-cell-depleted T cells, or PBMCs.

Trimming cost V 6 bases and J 9 bases; bases outside gene matches: 7. Germline CDR1 reads MRHNA; CDR2 reads SNTAGT. This CDR3 is 14 amino acids long. In the source study's methods: It was from reference gene primer amplification that nucleated cell counts were estimated. The data were produced by immunoSEQ multiplex PCR, yet TCRdb's version contains in-frame clones alone and is incomplete. V, J and clone size derive from that table, while D and trimming were established from the DNA sequence. The sample gives approximately 490,000 clones, approximately 86% of which show up once; 6.5% to 8.5% is in the top ten. Donors were grouped by their self-reported clinical history.

The chain links TRBV6-4 to TRBJ1-6; 8 positions agree with TRBD1. Specimen: PBMCs or T cells enriched from blood (not recorded which). The sequence was obtained from a woman in her sixties who had recovered from COVID-19. CDR3: CASSPDRVGSPLHF. The CDR3 DNA reads TGTGCCAGCAGCCCGGACAGGGTTGGTTCACCCCTCCACTTT.